Listed below are T cell receptor beta chains from one sample, sequenced in a study of blood T cell repertoires in COVID-19. Assay: immunoSEQ multiplex PCR; the TCRdb copy retains only in-frame clones and omits some. The data hold under 80,000 clones, with around nine tenths observed a single time. Sequencing was performed on peripheral blood. All receptors derive from a human donor in a cohort sampled during active COVID-19. Both conserved end residues are part of each CDR3. D genes are given only for firm matches. A clone size is listed for some rows: how often the clone was seen (once, few, many), or a class if it is expanded.

TRBV11-2	TRBJ2-1	once	TRBD2	CASSFGLAGLGSYNEQFF	TGTGCCAGCAGCTTCGGACTAGCGGGCTTAGGCTCCTACAATGAGCAGTTCTTC
TRBV11-2	TRBJ2-1	NA	TRBD1	CASSSLRDRGNEQFF	TGTGCCAGCAGCTCTTTACGCGACAGGGGGAATGAGCAGTTCTTC
TRBV10-3	TRBJ2-3	once	NA	CAISRGTSDADTQYF	TGTGCCATCAGCCGTGGCACTAGTGACGCAGATACGCAGTATTTT
TRBV6-5	TRBJ2-7	NA	NA	CATGGAAYEQYF	TGTGCCACCGGTGGGGCTGCCTACGAGCAGTACTTC
TRBV4-3	TRBJ1-3	NA	TRBD1	CASSQERRGLGSGNTIYF	TGCGCCAGCAGCCAAGAACGGAGGGGGCTCGGGTCTGGAAACACCATATATTTT
TRBV5-1	TRBJ2-1	NA	NA	CASSTRPQAEQFF	TGCGCCAGCAGCACACGGCCGCAGGCCGAGCAGTTCTTC
TRBV5-1	TRBJ2-5	NA	TRBD2	CASSPTLSSGQETQYF	TGCGCCAGCAGCCCTACCCTATCTAGCGGCCAAGAGACCCAGTACTTC
TRBV28	TRBJ2-3	NA	TRBD2	CASTRRAGASTDTQYF	TGTGCCAGCACCAGAAGGGCGGGAGCTAGCACAGATACGCAGTATTTT
TRBV18	TRBJ1-1	NA	TRBD1	CASSPFPQLAGQKGEHTEAFF	TGTGCCAGCTCTCCTTTTCCTCAGTTAGCGGGACAGAAAGGGGAGCACACTGAAGCTTTCTTT
TRBV9	TRBJ1-6	NA	NA	CASSPNGEVGGPPLHF	TGTGCCAGCAGCCCCAACGGCGAAGTGGGGGGTCCACCCCTCCACTTT
TRBV10-3	TRBJ2-1	NA	NA	CAISDVLEAEQFF	TGTGCCATCAGTGACGTGTTGGAGGCTGAGCAGTTCTTC
TRBV4-1	TRBJ2-2	NA	TRBD2	CASSQPLAGRVGELFF	TGCGCCAGCAGCCAACCCCTAGCGGGACGGGTCGGGGAGCTGTTTTTT
TRBV28	TRBJ2-7	NA	NA	CATSYYEQYF	TGTGCCACCTCCTATTACGAGCAGTACTTC
TRBV30	TRBJ1-5	NA	TRBD1	CAWSGTGGPRTQHF	TGTGCCTGGAGTGGGACAGGGGGCCCTCGGACCCAGCATTTT
TRBV5-1	TRBJ2-3	NA	TRBD2	CASSLARGRAADTQYF	TGCGCCAGCAGCTTGGCGCGCGGGAGGGCCGCAGATACGCAGTATTTT
TRBV18	TRBJ2-4	NA	NA	CASSPEPILAKNIQYF	TGTGCCAGCTCACCGGAGCCGATTCTAGCCAAAAACATTCAGTACTTC
TRBV27	TRBJ2-5	NA	TRBD2	CASSSLGEGSETQYF	TGTGCCAGCAGTTCCCTAGGGGAGGGCAGTGAGACCCAGTACTTC
TRBV5-6	TRBJ2-1	NA	TRBD2	CASTPTGGLSGGSYNEQFF	TGTGCCAGCACCCCGACCGGGGGGCTTAGCGGGGGCTCCTACAATGAGCAGTTCTTC
TRBV19	TRBJ2-3	NA	NA	CASTRTYSSTDTQYF	TGTGCCAGTACCAGGACATATTCTAGCACAGATACGCAGTATTTT
TRBV7-9	TRBJ2-5	NA	NA	CASSPEAETQYF	TGTGCCAGCAGCCCTGAGGCAGAGACCCAGTACTTC
TRBV18	TRBJ1-4	NA	NA	CASSPRTASTNEKLFF	TGTGCCAGCTCACCAAGGACAGCATCAACTAATGAAAAACTGTTTTTT
TRBV29-1	TRBJ2-3	NA	TRBD2	CSVALAGGALDTQYF	TGCAGCGTGGCCCTAGCGGGGGGGGCCTTGGATACGCAGTATTTT
TRBV5-1	TRBJ2-5	NA	TRBD1	CASSLGQGIEETQYF	TGCGCCAGCAGCCTCGGACAGGGTATCGAGGAGACCCAGTACTTC
TRBV28	TRBJ1-6	NA	TRBD1	CASRGTGNSPLHF	TGTGCCAGCAGGGGGACAGGGAATTCACCCCTCCACTTT
TRBV5-6	TRBJ2-2	NA	NA	CASSFNGREVAGELFF	TGTGCCAGCAGCTTTAACGGCAGGGAGGTGGCCGGGGAGCTGTTTTTT
TRBV10-3	TRBJ1-5	NA	NA	CAIRAGPRGNQPQHF	TGTGCCATCAGAGCAGGGCCTAGGGGCAATCAGCCCCAGCATTTT
TRBV30	TRBJ1-2	NA	NA	CACRVGTYGYTF	TGTGCCTGCAGGGTCGGGACTTATGGCTACACCTTC
TRBV19	TRBJ1-2	NA	NA	CASTDTRWGHSYGYTF	TGTGCCAGTACCGATACGCGGTGGGGGCATTCCTATGGCTACACCTTC
TRBV10-3	TRBJ1-6	NA	NA	CAIMGASNSPLHF	TGTGCCATCATGGGGGCCAGTAATTCACCCCTCCACTTT
TRBV18	TRBJ2-1	NA	NA	CASSPRSGGGNEQFF	TGTGCCAGCTCACCACGTAGCGGAGGAGGGAATGAGCAGTTCTTC
TRBV11-2	TRBJ2-1	NA	NA	CASSGGRDVSSSYNEQFF	TGTGCCAGCAGTGGGGGCCGGGACGTATCGTCCTCTTACAATGAGCAGTTCTTC
TRBV7-9	TRBJ2-7	NA	TRBD2	CASSPGTSGSREQYF	TGTGCCAGCAGCCCGGGGACTAGCGGGAGTCGAGAGCAGTACTTC
TRBV18	TRBJ2-2	NA	NA	CASSPRPVDTGELFF	TGTGCCAGCTCACCACGGCCCGTGGACACCGGGGAGCTGTTTTTT
TRBV7-3	TRBJ2-5	NA	NA	CASSEGALETQYF	TGTGCCAGCTCGGAGGGGGCGTTAGAGACCCAGTACTTC
TRBV3-1/TRBV3-2	TRBJ2-4	NA	TRBD1	CASSQKGARSYF	TGTGCCAGCAGCCAAAAGGGGGCCCGTTCTTACTTC
TRBV12-3/TRBV12-4	TRBJ1-5	once	NA	CASSSQGVQPQHF	TGTGCCAGCAGTTCTCAGGGTGTTCAGCCCCAGCATTTT
TRBV6-1	TRBJ2-3	NA	TRBD2	CASSVLHLRGGSGNTQYF	TGTGCCAGCAGTGTCCTACACCTGAGGGGGGGTAGCGGGAATACGCAGTATTTT
TRBV25-1	TRBJ1-1	NA	TRBD1	CASTIGQGTEAFF	TGTGCCAGCACTATCGGACAGGGGACTGAAGCTTTCTTT
TRBV25-1	TRBJ1-1	NA	TRBD1	CASSDNPGTGHNTEAFF	TGTGCCAGCAGTGACAACCCCGGGACAGGGCATAACACTGAAGCTTTCTTT
TRBV27	TRBJ1-1	NA	NA	CASSLQLRVGRLYTEAFF	TGTGCCAGCAGTTTACAGCTCCGAGTGGGCAGGCTTTACACTGAAGCTTTCTTT
TRBV25-1	TRBJ2-2	NA	NA	CASSESERLYGELFF	TGTGCCAGCAGTGAGTCGGAGAGGCTCTACGGGGAGCTGTTTTTT
TRBV7-2	TRBJ1-1	NA	NA	CASSVSLILEAFF	TGTGCCAGCAGCGTCAGTTTGATTTTGGAAGCTTTCTTT